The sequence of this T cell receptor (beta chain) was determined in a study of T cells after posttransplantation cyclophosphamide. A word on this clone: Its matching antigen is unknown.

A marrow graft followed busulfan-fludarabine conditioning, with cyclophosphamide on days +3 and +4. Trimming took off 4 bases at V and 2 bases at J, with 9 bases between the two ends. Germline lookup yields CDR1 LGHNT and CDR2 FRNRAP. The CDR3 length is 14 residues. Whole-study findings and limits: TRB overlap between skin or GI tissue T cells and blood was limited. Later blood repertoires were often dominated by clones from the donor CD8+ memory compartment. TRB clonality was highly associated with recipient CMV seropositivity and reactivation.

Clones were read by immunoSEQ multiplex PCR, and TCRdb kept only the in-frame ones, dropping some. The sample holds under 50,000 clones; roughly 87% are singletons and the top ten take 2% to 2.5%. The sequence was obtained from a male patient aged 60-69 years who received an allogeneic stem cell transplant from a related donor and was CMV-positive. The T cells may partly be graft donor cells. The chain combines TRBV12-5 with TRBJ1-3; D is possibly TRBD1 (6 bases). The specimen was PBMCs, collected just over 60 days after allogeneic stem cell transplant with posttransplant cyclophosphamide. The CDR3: CASGSDRTGNTIYF. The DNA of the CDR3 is TGTGCTAGTGGTTCGGACAGAACTGGAAACACCATATATTTT.